This T cell receptor beta chain was recorded in a study of tumor-infiltrating lymphocytes in localized non-small cell lung cancer. The assay was immunoSEQ multiplex PCR, and TCRdb's table has in-frame clones only and misses some. Here the sample spans several thousand clones, roughly 63% being singletons. The CDR3 totals 14 residues. Germline CDR1 MNHNS, CDR2 SASEGT. With 6 bases clipped from V and 5 bases from J, the junction kept 6 bases outside the gene matches. The sample consisted of uninvolved lung tissue not adjacent to the tumor. The chain employs TRBV6-1 and TRBJ1-4, with 7 bases matching TRBD1. The clonotype was recovered from a human donor with non-small cell lung cancer. The CDR3 region is CASSSQGTNEKLFF. CDR3 DNA: TGTGCCAGCAGCTCACAGGGGACCAATGAAAAACTGTTTTTT.